This is a list of T cell receptor beta chains from one sample in a study of blood T cell repertoires in COVID-19. The data were produced by immunoSEQ multiplex PCR, yet TCRdb's version contains in-frame clones alone and is incomplete. Of some 290,000 clones in the sample, more than 75% are singletons; the top ten hold about 2.3%. Sequencing used PBMCs or T cells enriched from blood (not recorded which). The receptor set was obtained from a woman between 40 and 50 years old with acute COVID-19. CDR3s include the opening cysteine and the closing phenylalanine or tryptophan. The D gene is left open where the match is weak. For some rows the clone size is stated as once, few or many, or as a class when expanded; others skip it.

>NA|TRBV27|TRBJ1-1|NA
TGTGCCAGCAGTTCAAAGATCAGGAACACTGAAGCTTTCTTT
CASSSKIRNTEAFF
>NA|TRBV5-4|TRBJ2-7|NA
TGTGCCAGCAGCTTTAACAGGGCCACCTACGAGCAGTACTTC
CASSFNRATYEQYF
>NA|TRBV27|TRBJ2-7|NA
TGTGCCAGCAGTTTTGTTGGGGGGTACGAGCAGTACTTC
CASSFVGGYEQYF
>TRBD1|TRBV2|TRBJ2-3|NA
TGTGCCAGCAGTGAGGGACAGGGCACAGATACGCAGTATTTT
CASSEGQGTDTQYF
>NA|TRBV6-1|TRBJ2-1|NA
TGTGCCAGCAGTGAAGCAGGGGGCTACAATGAGCAGTTCTTC
CASSEAGGYNEQFF
>NA|TRBV10-3|TRBJ2-3|NA
TGTGCCATCAGTACCCAGCCCGGGACTAGGGGGCCCACAGATACGCAGTATTTT
CAISTQPGTRGPTDTQYF
>NA|TRBV29-1|TRBJ2-7|NA
TGCAGCGTTGAAAACAGGGACTACGAGCAGTACTTC
CSVENRDYEQYF
>TRBD2|TRBV24-1|TRBJ2-1|NA
TGTGCCACCAGTGATTCGGGGACTAAATACAATGAGCAGTTCTTC
CATSDSGTKYNEQFF
>NA|TRBV5-5|TRBJ1-5|NA
TGTGCCAGCAGCTTGGCAGGTTCTAATCAGCCCCAGCATTTT
CASSLAGSNQPQHF
>TRBD1|TRBV5-3|TRBJ2-1|NA
TGTGCCAGAAGCGGCGGACAGGGGGAAAATGAGCAGTTCTTC
CARSGGQGENEQFF
>TRBD1|TRBV12-3/TRBV12-4|TRBJ1-1|few
TGTGCCAGCAGTTTACCCAGGGGGCGTTGGGCTTTCTTT
CASSLPRGRWAFF
>NA|TRBV5-4|TRBJ1-1|NA
TGTGCCAGCAGCCTCACCGTGGACAGAAACACTGAAGCTTTCTTT
CASSLTVDRNTEAFF
>TRBD2|TRBV5-4|TRBJ2-2|NA
TGTGCCAGCAGCTTGGCCGGACTAGCGGGGAACACCGGGGAGCTGTTTTTT
CASSLAGLAGNTGELFF
>TRBD1|TRBV2|TRBJ1-2|NA
TGTGCCAGCAGTGAAGAGACAGGGGAGGTCTTCGGCTACACCTTC
CASSEETGEVFGYTF
>NA|TRBV6-5|TRBJ2-2|NA
TGTGCCAGCAGTCCCGCCAGCGGGACCGGGGAGCTGTTTTTT
CASSPASGTGELFF
>NA|TRBV5-1|TRBJ1-1|NA
TGCGCCAGCAGCTCCCAGGGGTTGAACACTGAAGCTTTCTTT
CASSSQGLNTEAFF
>NA|TRBV4-1|TRBJ1-5|NA
TGCGCCAGCAGCCAAGGACAGAATAGCAATCAGCCCCAGCATTTT
CASSQGQNSNQPQHF
>TRBD1|TRBV5-1|TRBJ1-4|NA
TGCGCCAGCCAACCCGGGACAGGGAATGAAAAACTGTTTTTT
CASQPGTGNEKLFF
>TRBD2|TRBV10-3|TRBJ2-5|NA
TGTGCCTCTAGTCGGGGGACTAGCACCGAGACCCAGTACTTC
CASSRGTSTETQYF
>TRBD1|TRBV7-9|TRBJ1-4|NA
TGTGCCAGCAGCCCTCAGGACAGGGGCCGAGATAATGAAAAACTGTTTTTT
CASSPQDRGRDNEKLFF
>NA|TRBV7-2|TRBJ2-3|NA
TGTGCCAGCAGCCATACTGGCGGTGATACGCAGTATTTT
CASSHTGGDTQYF
>TRBD1|TRBV7-8|TRBJ2-7|NA
TGTGCCAGCAGCCGGGACAGGTCCTACGAGCAGTACTTC
CASSRDRSYEQYF
>NA|TRBV7-9|TRBJ1-3|NA
TGTGCCAGCAGCAACCCTGCCCGGAAACAGGGAAACACCATATATTTT
CASSNPARKQGNTIYF
>NA|TRBV5-1|TRBJ1-1|once
TGCGCCAGTTATACGTCGGGGACTGAAGCTTTCTTT
CASYTSGTEAFF
>NA|TRBV27|TRBJ1-2|NA
TGTGCCAGCAGATCCAGCGGACGGAACTATGGCTACACCTTC
CASRSSGRNYGYTF